This passage covers 10 T cell receptor beta chains from one sample sequenced in a study of T cells in localized non-small cell lung cancer. The method was immunoSEQ multiplex PCR; TCRdb's version includes in-frame clones alone and lacks a portion of them. The table records approximately 35,000 clones, approximately 90% of them present only once. The sequencing here drew on PBMCs, taken before any cancer treatment. All receptors come from a man aged 35 to 69 with stage II lung adenocarcinoma.

This clone has a handful of counts. The genes are TRBV2 and TRBJ1-1, with D perhaps TRBD1 (6 bases). Trimming stripped 7 bases from V and 1 base from J, with 10 bases between. The V gene's germline CDR1 is SNHLY and CDR2 FYNNEI. This CDR3 spans 13 amino acids. In DNA, the CDR3 is TGTGCCAGCAAACTACAGGGGAACACTGAAGCTTTCTTT. This encodes CASKLQGNTEAFF. Variable domain in full (rest from reference TRBV2 and TRBJ1-1): EPEVTQTPSHQVTQMGQEVILRCVPISNHLYFYWYRQILGQKVEFLVSFYNNEISEKSEIFDDQFSVERPDGSNFTLKIRSTKLEDSAMYFCASKLQGNTEAFFGQGTRLTVV.

The gene calls are TRBV5-1 and TRBJ2-1, with TRBD1 identical over 10 bases. The CDR3 has 18 amino acids. The V gene end was trimmed by 4 bases and the J gene end by 2 bases; junction bases not matched to a gene: 12. In germline, CDR1 is SGHRS, CDR2 YFSETQ. CDR3 loop: CASSNRDRGNNPYNEQFF. The CDR3 region has the DNA TGCGCCAGCAGCAATCGGGACAGGGGAAACAATCCCTACAATGAGCAGTTCTTC. Together with reference TRBV5-1 and TRBJ2-1, the CDR3 gives the full variable domain: KAGVTQTPRYLIKTRGQQVTLSCSPISGHRSVSWYQQTPGQGLQFLFEYFSETQRNKGNFPGRFSGRQFSNSRSEMNVSTLELGDSALYLCASSNRDRGNNPYNEQFFGPGTRLTVL.

The chain has TRBV5-6 and TRBJ1-2; D call uncertain. Germline V gene sequence: CDR1 SGHDT, CDR2 YYEEEE. The CDR3 covers 14 residues. Trimming cost V 1 base and J 4 bases, with 11 bases left between them. The CDR3 DNA reads TGTGCCAGCAGCTTGCTCGGGGAAGTCTATGGCTACACCTTC. This sequence encodes CASSLLGEVYGYTF.

The J gene is TRBJ2-7, the V gene TRBV27; 10 bases are a match to TRBD2. This CDR3 is built from 16 residues. V trimming: 2 bases; J trimming: 7 bases; junction bases outside the gene matches: 11. The germline V gene has CDR1 MNHEY and CDR2 SMNVEV (reference sequence). CDR3 loop: CASSLTIAGGVGEQYF. DNA for the CDR3: TGTGCCAGCAGTTTAACCATAGCGGGAGGTGTGGGGGAGCAGTACTTC.

This chain joins TRBV7-9 and TRBJ1-4, with TRBD1 as a possible D gene (5 bases). The length of the CDR3 is 15 residues. Germline V CDR1 and CDR2: SEHNR, FQNEAQ (reference sequence). The ends were cut back, 1 base at V and 4 bases at J, with 10 bases in the middle. DNA of the CDR3: TGTGCCAGCAGCTTAGTTTCAGGGTTTAATGAAAAACTGTTTTTT. Protein: CASSLVSGFNEKLFF.

The chain joins TRBV6-5 to TRBJ1-3; D is perhaps TRBD1 (5 bases). CDR1 is MNHEY and CDR2 is SVGAGI in the germline V gene. This CDR3 is 13 amino acids long. V was trimmed by 8 bases and J by 0 bases, leaving 8 bases between them. DNA for the CDR3: TGTGCCAGCGAGGGGACCTCTGGAAACACCATATATTTT. This encodes CASEGTSGNTIYF.

The chain carries TRBV27 and TRBJ1-2, with a tentative D call TRBD1 (5 bases). Germline CDR1 is MNHEY and CDR2 is SMNVEV (reference sequence). V lost 5 bases to trimming and J lost 0 bases, with 25 bases between them. The CDR3 loop spans 19 amino acids. The DNA of the CDR3 is TGTGCCAGCAGTCTAAATAGACAGTTAGCCTTCCTAGCTAACTATGGCTACACCTTC. It translates to CASSLNRQLAFLANYGYTF.

J is TRBJ1-2 and V is TRBV4-2, with D maybe TRBD1 (5 bases). The CDR3 loop spans 15 amino acids. Trimming took 0 bases from V and 3 from J, leaving 11 bases between them. CDR1 is LGHNA, CDR2 YNFKEQ, per germline. The CDR3 here is CASSQDLDNDYGYTF. The CDR3 DNA reads as TGTGCCAGCAGCCAAGATCTGGACAACGACTATGGCTACACCTTC.

The rearrangement links TRBV16 to TRBJ2-1; 10 bases match TRBD1. Germline values: CDR1 KGHSY, CDR2 FQNENV. Trimming cost V 2 bases and J 8 bases; bases outside gene matches: 9. CDR3 length equals 16 residues. CDR3 bases: TGTGCCAGCAGCCAAATAGACAGGGGGCGCGGAGATGAGCAGTTCTTC. Translating it yields CASSQIDRGRGDEQFF.

The gene calls are TRBV11-3 and TRBJ2-7; 8 nucleotides align to TRBD1. The ends lost 4 bases at V and 2 bases at J; junction bases unmatched: 1. The CDR3 extends over 13 amino acids. Germline assignment: CDR1 SGHNT and CDR2 YENEEA. DNA for the CDR3: TGTGCCAGCAGCTACAGGGGGGCCTACGAGCAGTACTTC. This translates into CASSYRGAYEQYF.